Below, 5 T cell receptor beta chains from the same sample are listed, as sequenced in a study of Graves' ophthalmopathy and Graves' hyperthyroidism. Amplification from RNA transcripts yielded the TCR beta CDR3 regions. A first-round RT-PCR used HTBI primers, followed by a second-round multiplex PCR. TCRdb called the multiplex PCR reads again in MiXCR, with one record for every CDR3 protein. The sample includes 500,000 to 800,000 distinct CDR3 sequences, just over 40% of them seen just once. Sequenced material: peripheral blood. The receptors stem from an adult man with Graves' ophthalmopathy.

This clonotype appeared many times. J is TRBJ1-3 and V is TRBV12-3 or TRBV12-4, with 7 bases that match TRBD1. The CDR3 runs 16 residues. V shed 5 bases, J shed 0 bases, and the junction held 7 bases outside the gene matches. In nucleotides, the CDR3 is TGTGCCAGCAGTAAGGACAGGCCCATCTCTGGAAACACCATATATTTT. It codes for CASSKDRPISGNTIYF.

This clonotype has a handful of counts. This chain links TRBV27 with TRBJ2-5; D uncertain. Trimming took off 5 bases at V and 0 bases at J, with 10 bases between the two ends. Germline CDR1 and CDR2: MNHEY and SMNVEV (reference sequence). The CDR3 is 14 amino acids. CDR3: CASSPSPYQETQYF. The CDR3 DNA follows: TGTGCCAGCAGTCCAAGCCCGTACCAAGAGACCCAGTACTTC.

The rearrangement uses TRBV10-3 and TRBJ1-5, with unresolved D. In germline, CDR1 is ENHRY, CDR2 SYGVKD. The V end was cut by 2 bases, the J end by 7 bases, with 18 bases between. This CDR3 has 16 residues. The CDR3 coding sequence is TGTGCCATCAGTGAGCGCGAGGGTGTGGGCCGCCAGCCCCAGCATTTT. Translated, it gives CAISEREGVGRQPQHF.

The genes are TRBV7-3 and TRBJ2-7; D is possibly TRBD1 or TRBD2 (5 bases each). CDR3 size: 15 residues. Germline V lookup: CDR1 SGHTA, CDR2 FQGTGA. The V and J ends lost 4 bases and 4 bases respectively, with 17 bases between them. The CDR3 protein is CASSSWTGPGYEQYF. The CDR3 region has the DNA TGTGCCAGCAGCTCCTGGACGGGGCCAGGGTACGAGCAGTACTTC.

The chain recombines TRBV19 with TRBJ2-5; D gene uncertain. V was cut by 5 bases and J by 1 base, with 14 bases left in between. This CDR3 is built from 15 residues. Per germline, CDR1 LNHDA and CDR2 SQIVND (reference sequence). The chain's CDR3 is CASSPTPRSQETQYF. In nucleotides, the CDR3 is TGTGCCAGTAGTCCCACCCCCCGTTCCCAAGAGACCCAGTACTTC. Supplemented by reference TRBV19 and TRBJ2-5, the full variable domain reads DGGITQSPKYLFRKEGQNVTLSCEQNLNHDAMYWYRQDPGQGLRLIYYSQIVNDFQKGDIAEGYSVSREKKESFPLTVTSAQKNPTAFYLCASSPTPRSQETQYFGPGTRLLVL.